This TCR beta chain was documented in a study of cytomegalovirus exposure and HLA in healthy donors. In the PCR, 60 Vbeta and 13 Jbeta primers were used. Repertoires were generated with immunoSEQ multiplex PCR, while TCRdb's copy carries only in-frame clones and drops some. The top ten hold about 1.4% of the sample, which has approximately 88,000 clones, about 80% seen once. CDR3 length: 17 residues. Trimming removed 0 bases from V and 9 bases from J; junction bases left unmatched: 16. The germline gives CDR1 MGHRA, CDR2 YSYEKL. Note on this clone: Its specificity is not known.

Study outcomes and limitations: A further, later analysis showed that HLA-associated TCR beta chains (compared with equally common others) were more clonally expanded.

The TCR was taken from a male donor in good health and CMV-seronegative. Sequencing was done on a sample of PBMCs. The V gene is TRBV4-1, the J gene TRBJ1-1; TRBD1 aligns across 7 bases. CDR3 residues: CASSQETGTVLSRQAFF. CDR3 nucleotides: TGCGCCAGCAGCCAAGAAACCGGGACAGTCCTCAGCCGACAAGCTTTCTTT.